Shown below are 9 T cell receptor beta chains from a single sample sequenced in a study of T cells in Graves' hyperthyroidism and ophthalmopathy. TCR beta CDR3 regions were amplified from RNA transcripts. HTBI primers were employed in a first-round RT-PCR of the TCR CDR3. TCRdb reprocessed the multiplex PCR reads via MiXCR and lists one record per CDR3 protein. Of 400,000 to 550,000 distinct CDR3 sequences listed, about 24% are singletons. What was sequenced was blood. These receptors were obtained from a woman in her twenties or thirties with Graves' ophthalmopathy.

The sample holds a few counts of this clonotype. The chain joins TRBV18 to TRBJ2-2, with D perhaps matching TRBD1 (6 bases). CDR3 size: 14 residues. Per the germline V gene, CDR1 is KGHSH and CDR2 is LQKENI. Between the trimmed V and J ends, which lost 1 base and 5 bases, there was a span of 8 bases. CDR3 sequence reads: CASSPRQGTGELFF. In nucleotides, the CDR3 is TGTGCCAGCTCACCACGGCAGGGGACCGGGGAGCTGTTTTTT.

The sample holds many counts of this clonotype. The V call is TRBV20-1, the J call TRBJ2-2, with 9 bases matching TRBD1. J lost 4 bases, V lost 7 bases, and 7 bases had no gene match. CDR3 length: 14 amino acids. Germline CDR1 is DFQATT and CDR2 is SNEGSKA (reference sequence). This CDR3 is CSVRVQGATGELFF. The CDR3 DNA reads as TGCAGTGTCAGGGTACAGGGGGCCACCGGGGAGCTGTTTTTT.

This clonotype was found a few times. The chain has TRBV5-1 and TRBJ2-5; no clear D. The germline V and J ends were trimmed by 4 bases and 7 bases, with 14 bases remaining between them. Germline loops: CDR1 SGHRS, CDR2 YFSETQ. The CDR3 runs to 13 residues. As DNA, the CDR3 is TGCGCCAGCAGCCTGGATCTGCCACCGACCCAGTACTTC. Amino acids: CASSLDLPPTQYF.

The table lists this clonotype with many counts. This chain links TRBV7-9 with TRBJ2-6; D remains unclear. V was clipped by 7 bases and J by 2 bases, with 12 bases between them. Germline V gives CDR1 SEHNR, CDR2 FQNEAQ (reference sequence). This CDR3 contains 15 residues. The CDR3 DNA follows: TGTGCCAGCACCCCGGAAAGCCCTGGGGCCAACGTCCTGACTTTC. It codes for CASTPESPGANVLTF.

Ten or more counts support this clonotype. The chain couples TRBV6-1 to TRBJ2-4, with a possible D match to TRBD1 (5 bases). Trimming shortened V by 8 bases and J by 3 bases, and 17 bases separated the two germline ends. The CDR3 spans 15 residues. The V gene's germline CDR1 is MNHNS and CDR2 SASEGT. CDR3 in amino acids: CASAVQGLDKNIQYF. DNA of the CDR3: TGTGCCAGCGCGGTCCAGGGTTTGGACAAAAACATTCAGTACTTC.

The CDR3 DNA reads as TGTGCCAGCAGTTCCCAGGACTATCAGGGCCGGGGGAACGAGCAGTACTTC. As protein: CASSSQDYQGRGNEQYF. V gene TRBV28 combines with J gene TRBJ2-7; D perhaps matches TRBD2 (6 bases). The CDR3 is 17 residues long. V lost 4 bases and J 5 bases, leaving 24 bases between the germline ends. Germline V gene sequence: CDR1 MDHEN, CDR2 SYDVKM.

This clonotype was observed a few times. At one end, the junction sequence differs from germline, possibly due to a read error. The chain carries TRBV28 and TRBJ2-5; 7 bases agree with TRBD1. The germline gives CDR1 MDHEN, CDR2 SYDVKM. This CDR3 region has 14 residues. The chain's CDR3 is CASIQGRNQETKYF. The CDR3 DNA is TGTGCCAGCATACAGGGGCGCAACCAAGAGACCAAGTACTTC.

This clonotype showed up just a few times. The chain couples TRBV7-9 to TRBJ1-1; D uncertain. This CDR3 comprises 13 residues. Trimming shortened V by 1 base and J by 7 bases, and 10 bases separated the two germline ends. CDR1 is SEHNR and CDR2 is FQNEAQ in the germline V gene (reference sequence). CDR3 in amino acids: CASSLGSGVEAFF. The CDR3 bases are TGTGCCAGCAGCTTAGGGTCTGGGGTTGAAGCTTTCTTT.

The table lists this clonotype with many counts. This chain links TRBV5-1 with TRBJ1-2; the match to TRBD1 covers 7 bases. With 4 bases clipped from V and 4 bases from J, the junction kept 7 bases outside the gene matches. From germline, CDR1 is SGHRS and CDR2 YFSETQ. The CDR3 totals 14 residues. Here the CDR3 DNA reads TGCGCCAGCAGCCCGGCGGACAGGCTCTATGGCTACACCTTC. It translates to CASSPADRLYGYTF.